This T cell receptor beta chain was identified during a study of T cells in localized non-small cell lung cancer. Whole-study results and caveats: In adjacent lung, a median about 50 of the top 100 tumor clones were found. It remains possible that heterogeneity exists, since only one tumor region was sequenced.

CDR1 and CDR2 from the germline V gene are PRHDT and FYEKMQ (reference sequence). The CDR3 consists of 15 residues. Trimming took 1 base from V and 0 from J, leaving 9 bases between them. TCRdb's copy holds only in-frame clones and misses some; the assay was immunoSEQ multiplex PCR. The sample shows roughly 40,000 clones, about 87% of them seen only once. For this clone: The target antigen is unknown.

The sample in question was peripheral blood, obtained before any cancer treatment. The chain links TRBV13 to TRBJ1-2; TRBD1 might be the D (5 bases). The sequence was obtained from a man aged 18 to 55 with stage I lung adenocarcinoma. The DNA of the CDR3 is TGTGCCAGCAGCTTAGCTGGGGCCCCTAACTATGGCTACACCTTC. Residues: CASSLAGAPNYGYTF.